Presented here are 26 T cell receptor beta chains from one specimen sequenced in a study of molecular identifiers for immune sequencing clone quantification. Via MiXCR, TCRdb re-called the PCR reads, giving one row per CDR3 protein. The table records nearly 650,000 distinct CDR3 sequences, about 25% of them present only once. Specimen: naive CD8+ T cells from blood, with Jurkat cell RNA spiked in. Subset here: FACS-sorted CD8+CD4-CCR7+CD45RA+ naive T cells. These receptors all come from a human donor in good health. Some libraries in this study had Jurkat cell RNA spiked in.

With regard to this clonotype: This may be a read error, as it is one base from a much larger clone. The chain joins TRBV2 to TRBJ2-7, with D possibly TRBD1 on 5 matching bases. The CDR3 runs to 14 residues. Germline CDR1 and CDR2: SNHLY and FYNNEI. The CDR3, as DNA: TGTGTCAGCACTCGAACAGGTGAGAAGTACGAGCAGTACTTC. Translated: CVSTRTGEKYEQYF.

With respect to this clonotype: This may arise from a read error, as a much more abundant clone is one base away. V usage is TRBV7-2 and J usage is TRBJ2-3, with TRBD2 matching 9 bases. The length of the CDR3 is 16 residues. Unmatched junction bases numbered 8, after V lost 4 bases and J lost 3 bases. Germline CDR1 SGHTA, CDR2 FQGNSA. The DNA of the CDR3 is TGTGCCAGCAGCTACCGGACTAGCGTACGGACAGATACGCAGTATTTT. Translating it yields CASSYRTSVRTDTQYF.

Comment on this clonotype: This sequence may be a read error, since a much larger clone differs from it by one base. The chain employs TRBV15 and TRBJ1-3; D call uncertain. V dropped 8 bases and J dropped 0 bases, with 11 bases sitting between them. CDR1 is LNHNV, CDR2 YYDKDF, per germline (reference sequence). The CDR3 is 14 residues long. DNA for the CDR3: TGTGCCACCTGTAGCGGAAGCTCTGGAAACACCATATATTTT. Protein: CATCSGSSGNTIYF. The variable domain in full, completed from reference TRBV15 and TRBJ1-3, reads DAMVIQNPRYQVTQFGKPVTLSCSQTLNHNVMYWYQQKSSQAPKLLFHYYDKDFNNEADTPDNFQSRRPNTSFCFLDIRSPGLGDTAMYLCATCSGSSGNTIYFGEGSWLTVV.

The rearrangement uses TRBV19 and TRBJ2-3, with 10 bases aligning to TRBD2. This CDR3 region has 16 residues. Germline trimming cut 1 base from V and 4 bases from J; bases unmatched to any gene: 5. Looked up from germline, CDR1 is LNHDA and CDR2 is SQIVND (reference sequence). The CDR3 spells CASSIVASGRSDTQYF. The CDR3 DNA follows: TGTGCCAGTAGTATAGTTGCTAGCGGGAGATCAGATACGCAGTATTTT.

This clonotype was found many times. This chain uses TRBV12-5 with TRBJ2-7; no definite D call. Trimming removed 4 bases from V and 2 bases from J, with 3 bases in between. The V gene's germline CDR1 is LGHNT and CDR2 FRNRAP. The CDR3 runs to 11 residues. The CDR3 sequence is CASGSPYEQYF. The CDR3 bases are TGTGCTAGTGGTTCCCCCTACGAGCAGTACTTC.

The chain has TRBV18 and TRBJ2-7; 8 positions match TRBD1. The CDR3 runs 14 residues. Germline CDR1 and CDR2: KGHSH and LQKENI. V shed 6 bases and J 4 bases; nucleotides not matched to a gene: 8. The CDR3 loop reads CASSPGQVTYEQYF. The CDR3 bases are TGTGCCAGCTCCCCGGGACAGGTGACATACGAGCAGTACTTC. Full variable domain (rest looked up from reference TRBV18 and TRBJ2-7): NAGVMQNPRHLVRRRGQEARLRCSPMKGHSHVYWYRQLPEEGLKFMVYLQKENIIDESGMPKERFSAEFPKEGPSILRIQQVVRGDSAAYFCASSPGQVTYEQYFGPGTRLTVT.

This clonotype was observed a few times. This chain uses TRBV19 with TRBJ1-2; D not resolved. The CDR3 runs to 15 residues. V was pared by 0 bases and J by 5 bases, with 13 bases between. Germline V gene data show CDR1 as LNHDA and CDR2 as SQIVND (reference sequence). The CDR3 is CASSIDYGPTYGYTF. For the CDR3, the DNA is TGTGCCAGTAGTATAGATTATGGACCAACATATGGCTACACCTTC.

There are many counts of this clonotype. The chain employs TRBV11-2 and TRBJ2-1; possibly TRBD2 for D (6 bases). The germline V gene has CDR1 SGHAT and CDR2 FQNNGV. This CDR3 is 13 amino acids long. V was pared by 4 bases and J by 8 bases, with 12 bases between. The CDR3 DNA is TGTGCCAGCAGCTCCACCCCGGGGGATGAGCAGTTCTTC. It translates to CASSSTPGDEQFF.

This clonotype was detected only a few times. V gene TRBV2 combines with J gene TRBJ1-2, with a possible D match to TRBD1 (5 bases). V was trimmed by 7 bases and J by 2 bases, leaving 11 bases between them. Germline V gene lookup returns CDR1 SNHLY and CDR2 FYNNEI. CDR3 length: 13 residues. The CDR3 DNA follows: TGTGCCAGCACCCCGACAGAAAACTATGGCTACACCTTC. Translating gives CASTPTENYGYTF. Together with reference TRBV2 and TRBJ1-2, the CDR3 gives the full variable domain: EPEVTQTPSHQVTQMGQEVILRCVPISNHLYFYWYRQILGQKVEFLVSFYNNEISEKSEIFDDQFSVERPDGSNFTLKIRSTKLEDSAMYFCASTPTENYGYTFGSGTRLTVV.

The chain links TRBV12-3 or TRBV12-4 to TRBJ1-5, with D possibly matching TRBD1 (6 bases). V lost 5 bases and J lost 4, with 12 bases in between. CDR3 length equals 14 residues. CDR3 amino acids: CASSPTGRNQPQHF. CDR3 nucleotide sequence: TGTGCCAGCAGTCCTACAGGGAGGAATCAGCCCCAGCATTTT.

Turning to this clonotype: An end of the junction differs from the germline gene, which may be a read error. This chain joins TRBV7-6 and TRBJ1-1, with D hard to call. The CDR3 has 14 residues. The V gene's germline CDR1 is SGHVS and CDR2 FNYEAQ. The DNA for the CDR3 is TGTGCCAGCAGCTTAGGAGGGCCGAACACTGTAGCTTTCTTT. Encoded protein: CASSLGGPNTVAFF.

V usage is TRBV19 and J usage is TRBJ2-7, with a weak D call TRBD2 (5 bases). This CDR3 is 15 amino acids long. Per germline, CDR1 LNHDA and CDR2 SQIVND (reference sequence). Trimming stripped 5 bases from V and 0 bases from J, with 14 bases between. CDR3 residues: CASSLGISGSYEQYF. CDR3 nucleotides: TGTGCCAGTAGTCTGGGAATCAGCGGCTCCTACGAGCAGTACTTC.

At least ten counts were recorded for this clonotype. The CDR3: CASSRLGAEETQYF. DNA of the CDR3: TGTGCCAGCAGCCGCTTAGGGGCCGAAGAGACCCAGTACTTC. The rearrangement joins TRBV14 to TRBJ2-5; perhaps TRBD1 as D (5 bases). Germline CDR1 is SGHDN and CDR2 is FVKESK. V dropped 4 bases and J dropped 3 bases, with 12 bases sitting between them. The CDR3 spans 14 residues.

This clonotype has only a few counts. The V gene is TRBV11-2, the J gene TRBJ2-3; D is ambiguous. The CDR3 is 14 residues long. Germline lookup yields CDR1 SGHAT and CDR2 FQNNGV. Trimming took off 4 bases at V and 7 bases at J, with 15 bases between the two ends. Here the CDR3 reads CASSSTDEWYTQYF. The DNA for the CDR3 is TGTGCCAGCAGCTCAACCGACGAGTGGTATACGCAGTATTTT.

In its sample, this clonotype was seen many times. The J gene is TRBJ2-7, the V gene TRBV7-9; 10 nucleotides agree with TRBD1. V trimming: 5 bases; J trimming: 1 base; junction bases outside the gene matches: 5. This CDR3 is 15 amino acids long. Germline CDR1 reads SEHNR; CDR2 reads FQNEAQ (reference sequence). The CDR3 spells CASSRRDRGSYEQYF. CDR3 DNA: TGTGCCAGCAGCCGCCGGGACAGGGGTTCCTACGAGCAGTACTTC.

V gene TRBV6-5 combines with J gene TRBJ2-3, with a possible D match to TRBD1 (5 bases). Germline V gene lookup returns CDR1 MNHEY and CDR2 SVGAGI. Trimming took 5 bases from V and 4 from J, leaving 16 bases between them. The CDR3 spans 15 residues. The CDR3 region is CASSRLGPYADTQYF. The CDR3, as DNA: TGTGCCAGCAGTCGACTGGGGCCTTACGCAGATACGCAGTATTTT.

A word on this clonotype: A much larger clone sits a single nucleotide away, making a read error possible. V usage is TRBV19 and J usage is TRBJ2-3; the D gene is possibly TRBD1 (6 bases). The germline V and J ends were trimmed by 11 bases and 0 bases, with 18 bases remaining between them. The germline V gene encodes CDR1 LNHDA and CDR2 SQIVND (reference sequence). The CDR3 has 15 amino acids. The CDR3 nucleotides are TGTGCCTGTACCCCCGGACAGATTAGCACAGATACGCAGTATTTT. Amino acids: CACTPGQISTDTQYF.

V usage is TRBV19 and J usage is TRBJ2-7; possibly TRBD1 or TRBD2 for D (6 bases each). Germline V lookup: CDR1 LNHDA, CDR2 SQIVND (reference sequence). The CDR3 loop spans 13 amino acids. Trimming cost V 5 bases and J 5 bases, with 13 bases left between them. The CDR3, as DNA: TGTGCCAGTAGTCTTATTGGGGGGCACGAGCAGTACTTC. Translation gives CASSLIGGHEQYF.

Only a few counts were recorded for this clonotype. The chain links TRBV5-6 to TRBJ1-1; D gene unclear. Germline values: CDR1 SGHDT, CDR2 YYEEEE. This CDR3 comprises 12 residues. V lost 3 bases to trimming and J lost 4 bases, with 7 bases between them. CDR3 protein: CASSYGVTEAFF. The DNA for the CDR3 is TGTGCCAGCAGCTACGGAGTCACTGAAGCTTTCTTT.

A note on this clonotype: A read error may explain this, as a much larger clone is one base away. The chain uses TRBV29-1 and TRBJ2-2, with TRBD2 as a possible D gene (5 bases). The CDR3 consists of 15 residues. Germline CDR1 is SQVTM and CDR2 is ANQGSEA. The CDR3 reads CSVVWRGINTGELVF. In DNA form, the CDR3 reads TGCAGCGTTGTTTGGCGCGGAATCAACACCGGGGAGCTGGTTTTT.

The chain is built from TRBV18 and TRBJ1-1; D is undetermined. The V and J ends lost 2 bases and 0 bases respectively, with 10 bases between them. The germline CDR1 and CDR2 sequences are KGHSH and LQKENI. The CDR3 extends over 15 amino acids. CDR3 region: CASSPSLQLNTEAFF. Here the CDR3 DNA reads TGTGCCAGCTCACCATCCTTACAGCTGAACACTGAAGCTTTCTTT.

The chain couples TRBV12-5 to TRBJ2-5, with TRBD2 identical over 14 bases. The CDR3 consists of 17 residues. CDR1 LGHNT and CDR2 FRNRAP come from the germline V gene. The V and J ends lost 3 bases and 5 bases, in that order; junction bases with no gene match: 8. CDR3 coding DNA: TGTGCTAGTGGTTTTTGGGGACTAGCGGGAGTACTGGAGACCCAGTACTTC. Protein: CASGFWGLAGVLETQYF.

This clonotype was counted once. The J gene is TRBJ2-5, the V gene TRBV7-7; D unresolved. The germline gives CDR1 SSHAT, CDR2 FNYEAQ (reference sequence). The CDR3 has 15 amino acids. V was trimmed by 3 bases and J by 1 base, leaving 12 bases between them. In DNA, the CDR3 is TGTGCCAGCAGCTTTAGTGGCGGAACCCAAGAGACCCAGTACTTC. Its protein product is CASSFSGGTQETQYF.

This rearrangement joins TRBV28 to TRBJ2-1; maybe TRBD2 (5 bases). Trimming cost V 3 bases and J 0 bases, with 12 bases left between them. This CDR3 comprises 16 residues. Germline V lookup: CDR1 MDHEN, CDR2 SYDVKM. The CDR3 sequence: CASSLRPGSSYNEQFF. The CDR3, as DNA: TGTGCCAGCAGTTTGAGGCCGGGGAGCTCCTACAATGAGCAGTTCTTC.

This clonotype was seen only a few times. The genes are TRBV19 and TRBJ2-2, with 7 nucleotides matching TRBD2. The germline gives CDR1 LNHDA, CDR2 SQIVND (reference sequence). The CDR3 runs to 13 residues. V trimming: 11 bases; J trimming: 1 base; junction bases outside the gene matches: 4. CDR3 nucleotides: TGTGCCGGGGGGGGGTGGAACACCGGGGAGCTGTTTTTT. It yields the protein CAGGGWNTGELFF. Full variable domain (missing parts from reference TRBV19 and TRBJ2-2): DGGITQSPKYLFRKEGQNVTLSCEQNLNHDAMYWYRQDPGQGLRLIYYSQIVNDFQKGDIAEGYSVSREKKESFPLTVTSAQKNPTAFYLCAGGGWNTGELFFGEGSRLTVL.

This clonotype has just one count. Relative to the germline gene, one junction end is altered; a read error may explain this. The gene calls are TRBV19 and TRBJ1-5; D is unclear. CDR3 length: 14 amino acids. CDR1 and CDR2 (germline): LNHDA, SQIVND (reference sequence). The CDR3 reads CASLTGSGNRPQHF. CDR3 in DNA: TGTGCCAGCCTAACCGGGAGCGGCAATCGGCCCCAGCATTTT.